The T cell receptor (beta chain) described here comes from a study of T-cell memory formation after mild COVID-19. Study context: Largely donor-specific sequence clusters came from a couple of donors.

The CDR3 is made up of 14 amino acids. V shed 3 bases and J shed 4 bases, with 12 bases lying between them. TCRdb re-analysed the 5' RACE reads in MiXCR, keeping a single row per CDR3 protein. The sample includes 550,000 to 650,000 distinct CDR3 sequences, 17% of them seen just once. The chain recombines TRBV12-3 or TRBV12-4 with TRBJ1-1, with D tentatively TRBD1 (5 bases). The source is an adult woman who had mild COVID-19 (a few samples of this study predate the infection). Cell type and time point are not known. The source material was PBMCs or a T cell subset sorted from them (not recorded which). CDR3 bases: TGTGCCAGCAGTTTCTCAGGGTCGGGCACTGAAGCTTTCTTT. As protein: CASSFSGSGTEAFF.